The sequence of this T cell receptor beta chain was determined in a study of CD8+ T cells in alopecia areata. As for the study in general: Patients in the treated group were given tofacitinib by mouth, 5 to 10 mg twice a day.

RNA was extracted and reverse transcribed into cDNA as the sequencing template. This table comes from immunoSEQ multiplex PCR, and its TCRdb copy is limited to in-frame clones, with some not included. This table has around 190,000 clones, 55% to 70% appearing once. The treatment is: oral pan-JAK inhibitor, 5-10 mg twice daily. V gave up 5 bases and J gave up 4 bases; unmatched junction bases: 8. This CDR3 is 15 amino acids long. CDR1 and CDR2 from the germline V gene are SGHRS and YFSETQ. The TCR comes from a human donor with alopecia areata. The chain has TRBV5-1 and TRBJ2-1; the match to TRBD2 covers 8 bases. Sample: CD4+ T cells sorted from blood, taken at week 4, from a patient treated with tofacitinib. CDR3 amino acids: CASRGALAEYNEQFF. Written as DNA, the CDR3 is TGCGCCAGCAGGGGGGCACTAGCGGAGTACAATGAGCAGTTCTTC. The full variable domain, completed using reference TRBV5-1 and TRBJ2-1, is KAGVTQTPRYLIKTRGQQVTLSCSPISGHRSVSWYQQTPGQGLQFLFEYFSETQRNKGNFPGRFSGRQFSNSRSEMNVSTLELGDSALYLCASRGALAEYNEQFFGPGTRLTVL.